In this sample, the clone carrying this TCR beta chain turned up a few times. This sample was included in a study of T-cell reconstitution after alpha-beta-depleted transplantation in children. The CDR3 is 12 amino acids. Trimming shortened V by 3 bases and J by 5 bases, and 7 bases separated the two germline ends. Germline CDR1 is SGHDN and CDR2 is FVKESK. Unique molecular identifiers were incorporated during preparation of the TCRbeta library. Each CDR3 protein is one row after TCRdb ran MiXCR on the PCR reads. Here the sample spans 490,000 or so distinct CDR3 sequences, approximately 13% being singletons.

This specimen was PBMCs from the stem cell graft donor, taken from the stem cell graft. The chain recombines TRBV14 with TRBJ1-1; D remains unclear. The receptor was derived from a human donor who donated a stem cell graft to a child with combined immunodeficiency. In DNA form, the CDR3 reads TGTGCCAGCAGCCATATGGAAACTGAAGCTTTCTTT. It specifies CASSHMETEAFF.